A single T cell receptor (beta chain) is shown here with its context. Per the authors' pipeline: It was from reference gene primer amplification that nucleated cell counts were estimated. The data were produced by immunoSEQ multiplex PCR, yet TCRdb's version contains in-frame clones alone and is incomplete. From that table come the V and J calls and clone size; the DNA was used to work out D and trimming. The data contain 200,000 to 250,000 clones, 85% of them seen just once; the ten biggest clones take up approximately 2.4%. Followed longitudinally, the Seattle patients had been enrolled during active infection. The data originate from a study of blood T cell repertoires in COVID-19. Study background: From T cells, B-cell-depleted T cells, or PBMCs came the material, which was cDNA or gDNA.

Germline V gene sequence: CDR1 KGHDR, CDR2 SFDVKD. V lost 3 bases and J lost 6, with 13 bases in between. This CDR3 region has 14 residues. The chain uses TRBV24-1 and TRBJ1-2, with a tentative D call TRBD1 (5 bases). The sequence was obtained from a woman in her 70s with COVID-19, enrolled during active disease. The source material was peripheral blood. CDR3 in DNA: TGTGCCACCAGTGATGCCAGGGAGGGCGATGGCTACACCTTC. Translating gives CATSDAREGDGYTF.